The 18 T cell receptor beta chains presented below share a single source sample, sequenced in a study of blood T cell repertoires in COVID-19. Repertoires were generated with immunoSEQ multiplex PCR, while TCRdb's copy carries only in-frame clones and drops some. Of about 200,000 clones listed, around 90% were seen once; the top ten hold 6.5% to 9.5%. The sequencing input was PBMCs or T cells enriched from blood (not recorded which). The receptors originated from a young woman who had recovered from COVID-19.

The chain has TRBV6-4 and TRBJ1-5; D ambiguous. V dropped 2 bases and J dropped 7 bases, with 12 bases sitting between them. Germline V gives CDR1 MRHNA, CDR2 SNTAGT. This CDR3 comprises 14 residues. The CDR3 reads CASSDRVGGQPQHF. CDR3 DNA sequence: TGTGCCAGCAGTGACAGGGTAGGAGGGCAGCCCCAGCATTTT.

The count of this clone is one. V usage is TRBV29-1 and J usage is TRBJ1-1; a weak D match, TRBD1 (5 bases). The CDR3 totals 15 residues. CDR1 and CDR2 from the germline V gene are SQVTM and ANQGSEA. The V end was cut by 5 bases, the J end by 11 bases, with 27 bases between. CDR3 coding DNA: TGCAGCGTTTACAAATCCCGTATGGTAACTCACAGGGCTTTCTTT. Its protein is CSVYKSRMVTHRAFF.

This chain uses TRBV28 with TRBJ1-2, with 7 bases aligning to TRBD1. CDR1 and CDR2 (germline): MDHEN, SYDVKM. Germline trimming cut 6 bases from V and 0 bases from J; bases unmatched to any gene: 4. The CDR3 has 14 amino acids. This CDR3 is CASRGQTANYGYTF. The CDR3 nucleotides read TGTGCCAGCAGGGGACAGACCGCTAACTATGGCTACACCTTC.

CDR3 DNA sequence: TGTGCCAGCAGCTATGGGAAGGGGTGGTACGAGCAGTACTTC. Translated, it gives CASSYGKGWYEQYF. V is TRBV7-9 and J is TRBJ2-7, with D tentatively TRBD1 (5 bases). The CDR3 runs to 14 residues. V was shortened by 4 bases and J by 4 bases, with 14 bases between the two germline ends. CDR1 SEHNR and CDR2 FQNEAQ come from the germline V gene (reference sequence).

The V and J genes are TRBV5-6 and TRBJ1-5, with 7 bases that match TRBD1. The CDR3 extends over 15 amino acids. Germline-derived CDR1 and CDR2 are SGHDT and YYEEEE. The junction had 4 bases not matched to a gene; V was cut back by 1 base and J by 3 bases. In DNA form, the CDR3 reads TGTGCCAGCAGCTTGAGGGACAGCAACAATCAGCCCCAGCATTTT. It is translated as CASSLRDSNNQPQHF.

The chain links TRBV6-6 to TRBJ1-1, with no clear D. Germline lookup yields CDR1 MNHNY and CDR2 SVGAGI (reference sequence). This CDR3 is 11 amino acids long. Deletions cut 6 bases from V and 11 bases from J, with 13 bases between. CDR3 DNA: TGTGCCAGCAGGCTCGAGGGTAGGGCTTTCTTT. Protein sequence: CASRLEGRAFF.

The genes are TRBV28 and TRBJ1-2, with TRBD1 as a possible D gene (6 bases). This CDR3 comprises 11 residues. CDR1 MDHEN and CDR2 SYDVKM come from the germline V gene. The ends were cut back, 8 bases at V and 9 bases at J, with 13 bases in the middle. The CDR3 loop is CASAIQGSYTF. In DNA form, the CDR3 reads TGTGCCAGCGCAATACAGGGTAGCTACACCTTC.

CDR3 in DNA: TGCGCCAGCAGCTCACGGGGACTAGCGGTTGAGCAGTTCTTC. It codes for CASSSRGLAVEQFF. V gene TRBV5-1 combines with J gene TRBJ2-1; 11 bases agree with TRBD2. Trimming at V came to 3 bases and at J to 9 bases, leaving 5 bases not matched to a gene. The CDR3 has 14 residues. In germline, CDR1 is SGHRS, CDR2 YFSETQ.

The CDR3 region has the DNA TGTGCCAGCAGCGTTTTAACGGGGGGGCCCGTTGAGCAGTTCTTC. Protein product: CASSVLTGGPVEQFF. The J gene is TRBJ2-1, the V gene TRBV9; 8 bases agree with TRBD2. V lost 2 bases to trimming and J lost 9 bases; unmatched junction nucleotides: 10. The CDR3 has 15 amino acids. Germline CDR1 reads SGDLS; CDR2 reads YYNGEE.

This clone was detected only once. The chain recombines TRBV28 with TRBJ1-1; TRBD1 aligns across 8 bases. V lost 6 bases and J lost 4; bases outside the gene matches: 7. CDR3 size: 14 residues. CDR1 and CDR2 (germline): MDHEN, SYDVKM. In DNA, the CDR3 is TGTGCCAGCAGCCAGACAGGGGAAAGCACTGAAGCTTTCTTT. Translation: CASSQTGESTEAFF.

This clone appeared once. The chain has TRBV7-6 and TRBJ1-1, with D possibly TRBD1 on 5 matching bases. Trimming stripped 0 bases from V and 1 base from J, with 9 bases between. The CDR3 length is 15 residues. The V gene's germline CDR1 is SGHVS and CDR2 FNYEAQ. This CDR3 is CASSLAIGGNTEAFF. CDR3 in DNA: TGTGCCAGCAGCTTAGCGATCGGGGGGAACACTGAAGCTTTCTTT. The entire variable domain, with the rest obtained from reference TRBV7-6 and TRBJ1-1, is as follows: GAGVSQSPRYKVTKRGQDVALRCDPISGHVSLYWYRQALGQGPEFLTYFNYEAQQDKSGLPNDRFSAERPEGSISTLTIQRTEQRDSAMYRCASSLAIGGNTEAFFGQGTRLTVV.

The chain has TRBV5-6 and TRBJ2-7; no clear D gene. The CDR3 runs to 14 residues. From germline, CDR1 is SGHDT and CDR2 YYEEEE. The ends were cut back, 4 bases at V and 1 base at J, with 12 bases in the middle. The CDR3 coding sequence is TGTGCCAGCAGCCAAGTAGCCAAGTCCTACGAGCAGTACTTC. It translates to CASSQVAKSYEQYF. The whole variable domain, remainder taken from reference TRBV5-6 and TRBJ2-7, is DAGVTQSPTHLIKTRGQQVTLRCSPKSGHDTVSWYQQALGQGPQFIFQYYEEEERQRGNFPDRFSGHQFPNYSSELNVNALLLGDSALYLCASSQVAKSYEQYFGPGTRLTVT.

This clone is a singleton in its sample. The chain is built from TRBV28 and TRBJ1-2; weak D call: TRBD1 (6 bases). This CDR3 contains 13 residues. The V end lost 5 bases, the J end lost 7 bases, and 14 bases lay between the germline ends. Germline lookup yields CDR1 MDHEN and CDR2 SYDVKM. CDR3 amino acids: CASSPTGYGGYTF. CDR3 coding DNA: TGTGCCAGCAGTCCCACAGGGTATGGTGGCTACACCTTC.

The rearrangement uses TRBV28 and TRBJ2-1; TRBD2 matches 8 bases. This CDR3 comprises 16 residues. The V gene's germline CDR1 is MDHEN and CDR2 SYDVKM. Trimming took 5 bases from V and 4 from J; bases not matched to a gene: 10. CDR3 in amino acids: CASSTTGGGGYNEQFF. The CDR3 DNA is TGTGCCAGCAGTACGACCGGGGGGGGCGGGTACAATGAGCAGTTCTTC.

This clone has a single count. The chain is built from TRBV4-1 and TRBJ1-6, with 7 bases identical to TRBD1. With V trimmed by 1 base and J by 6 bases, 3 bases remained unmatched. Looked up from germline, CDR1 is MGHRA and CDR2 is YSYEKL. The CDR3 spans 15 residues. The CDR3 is CASSQAGQSNSPLHF. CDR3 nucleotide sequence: TGCGCCAGCAGCCAAGCGGGACAGAGTAATTCACCCCTCCACTTT.

CDR3 bases: TGTGCCAGTAGTATAGATGGCAGGACCTACGAGCAGTACTTC. It codes for CASSIDGRTYEQYF. This chain uses TRBV19 with TRBJ2-7; D call uncertain. The germline V and J ends were trimmed by 0 bases and 2 bases, with 8 bases remaining between them. The CDR3 length is 14 residues. Germline V gene lookup returns CDR1 LNHDA and CDR2 SQIVND (reference sequence).

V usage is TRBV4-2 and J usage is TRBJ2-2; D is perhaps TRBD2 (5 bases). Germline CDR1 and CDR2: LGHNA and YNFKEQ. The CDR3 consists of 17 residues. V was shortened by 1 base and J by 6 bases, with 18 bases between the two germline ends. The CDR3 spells CASSQAEPVGESGELFF. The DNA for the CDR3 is TGTGCCAGCAGCCAAGCAGAACCCGTCGGGGAGTCCGGGGAGCTGTTTTTT.

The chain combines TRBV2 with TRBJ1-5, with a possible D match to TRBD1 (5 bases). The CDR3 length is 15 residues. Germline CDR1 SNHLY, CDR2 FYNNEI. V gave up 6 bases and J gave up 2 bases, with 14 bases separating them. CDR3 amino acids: CASRPDPGGNQPQHF. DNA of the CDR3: TGTGCCAGCAGGCCGGACCCGGGGGGCAATCAGCCCCAGCATTTT.